This TCR beta chain was observed in a study of CD8+ T cells in alopecia areata (dated by TCRdb to about 2018). A note on the overall study: Treated patients were enrolled in an open-label pilot trial of oral tofacitinib at 5 to 10 mg twice daily for moderate-to-severe alopecia areata. Patients received tofacitinib for 6 to 18 months and were then followed off drug for 6 months to check for delayed response and recurrence. The SALT score, which quantifies the percentage of affected scalp surface area, was used to measure disease severity in treated patients. To study T cell clonal expansion in alopecia areata, the researchers applied high-throughput TCRbeta sequencing to both the C3H/HeJ mouse model and human patients. In humans, TCRbeta sequencing was performed on scalp tissue and on sorted CD4+ and CD8+ peripheral blood T cells from healthy controls and from patients with patchy or totalis/universalis alopecia areata. Biopsies were taken from tofacitinib-treated patients at baseline and again at 4 and 24 weeks into treatment, and several of those patients also had a later scalp biopsy. Scalp clonality was compared among normal scalp (n=4), patchy alopecia areata scalp (n=8), and alopecia totalis/universalis scalp (n=8). RNA was extracted with the PAXgene miRNA kit for fixed scalp, the miRNeasy kit for PBMCs, and the RNeasy kit for mouse skin. Amplification of TCRbeta CDR3 regions was done by immunoSEQ multiplex PCR using 35 Vbeta forward primers and 13 Jbeta reverse primers.

The CDR3 runs 13 residues from the cysteine to the phenylalanine. The kept DNA is CDR3 alone, 39 bases in frame from the first base. V gives up 5 bases and J gives up 3 bases, and the segment between their germline ends measures 10 bases. Reading the germline V gene gives CDR1 SGHTA and CDR2 FQGNSA. Overall results and qualifications from the work: Because the treated cohort was small and had only one nonresponder, larger studies are needed to examine links between baseline CD8+ expansion and response. Scalp clonality and the number of expanded CD8+ clones among the top 100 scalp clones were significantly decreased by tofacitinib. Compared with mice, TCR sequences shared between patients were less clear, possibly partly because of HLA diversity across the patient population. Unlike mouse skin, where gammadelta T cells dominate, normal human skin contains resident alphabeta T cells that get sequenced too, which complicates analysis of the scalp TCR repertoire. Compared with normal scalp, lesional scalp, particularly in alopecia totalis/universalis, had higher clonality and more expanded CD8+ clones, which suggests antigenic drive. During tofacitinib treatment, many expanded lesional clones remained in scalp and blood, and this persistence may partly explain relapse after treatment is stopped.

Library construction relied on the immunoSEQ multiplex PCR assay. RNA was extracted from all samples and reverse transcribed into cDNA, which served as template for TCR sequencing. SuperScript III was used for first-strand cDNA synthesis, primed with a 2:1 mix of oligo-dT and random hexamers. Amplification bias was assessed with a synthetic immune receptor repertoire, and residual bias was removed computationally. Regarding the original processing steps: Raw reads were preprocessed to remove errors, and CDR3 was defined according to IMGT conventions as the region from the conserved cysteine to phenylalanine. To get clonality, Shannon entropy was normalized by log2 of the number of productive unique TCRs and the result was subtracted from 1. CD4 or CD8 identity of scalp clones was inferred by cross-referencing scalp TCRbeta sequences with sorted blood CD4 and CD8 repertoires. TCRdb's version of the immuneACCESS table is confined to in-frame rearrangements and falls short of the full clone set. An unresolved V gene accounts for under half of the shortfall where checked; the remainder is of unknown origin. From that table come the V and J calls and clone size; the DNA was used to work out D and trimming. The sample yields 150,000 to 200,000 clones; around 51% were counted once. 10% of the sample belongs to the ten largest clones.

With regard to this clone: The antigen it binds to is not known. There are no base qualities to consult, and no much larger clone falls within one base.

Read against the paper, the sample's treatment or condition label means: oral pan-JAK inhibitor, 5-10 mg twice daily. Peripheral blood and lesional scalp punch biopsies were obtained from patients with alopecia areata. After PBMCs were isolated by density centrifugation and stained for CD3, CD4 and CD8, a FACSAria was used to sort CD4+ and CD8+ T cells. The sample in question was CD8+ T cells sorted from blood, obtained at week 52, from a patient treated with tofacitinib. This receptor was obtained from a human donor with alopecia areata. The sequence links TRBV7-2 to TRBJ1-2; the D segment cannot be called with confidence. The CDR3 region reads CASSPPFDYGYTF. DNA sequence: TGTGCCAGCAGCCCACCTTTCGACTATGGCTACACCTTC.